The rows below give T cell receptor beta chains drawn from one sample of a study of T cell clusters in autoimmune cytopenias. TCRdb re-called the multiplex PCR reads and catalogs CDR3 proteins one per entry, DNA excluded. This table holds around 5,400 distinct CDR3 sequences. The same specimen was also included in a second study, on T cell repertoires in aging, cancer and after chemotherapy.

Specimen: peripheral blood. Receptors originate from a human donor in good health. Both conserved end residues are part of each CDR3. Clone sizes are given selectively: once, few, many, or a class where the clone is expanded.

TRBV6-5,medium-sized,TRBJ2-1,CASSGGGRGEQFF
TRBV6-4,medium-sized,TRBJ2-7,CASSPSSGSSYEQYF
TRBV5-1,-,TRBJ2-7,CATRPGGSYEQYF
TRBV6-1,medium-sized,TRBJ2-7,CASSFGGDEQYF
TRBV6-1,medium-sized,TRBJ2-1,CASTRLGWAYNEQFF
TRBV5-1,-,TRBJ2-1,CASSFGGGDPIDEQFF
TRBV7-9,medium-sized,TRBJ2-7,CASSLDYEQYF
TRBV29-1,medium-sized,TRBJ1-5,CSVVPGTGGQPQHF
TRBV5-6,medium-sized,TRBJ1-2,CASSLATVGYTF
TRBV27,medium-sized,TRBJ2-5,CASSLPGTTRIQYF
TRBV6-2/TRBV6-3,-,TRBJ1-1,CASSYSVPVVEAFF
TRBV6-5,medium-sized,TRBJ2-1,CASNRGLADNEQFF
TRBV4-3,-,TRBJ2-3,CASSQEEGLAYSDTQYF
TRBV27,medium-sized,TRBJ2-1,CASTSGVWGDNEQFF
TRBV7-3,-,TRBJ2-2,CASSLLGDAGELFF
TRBV27,-,TRBJ2-6,CASRRTGGSWANVLTF
TRBV20-1,-,TRBJ2-4,CSAPPLSVAGGNIQYF
TRBV6-2/TRBV6-3,medium-sized,TRBJ1-2,CASRAGSNYGYTF
TRBV6-1,medium-sized,TRBJ2-3,CASSAGQVADTQYF
TRBV25-1,-,TRBJ2-2,CASSTGVGDTGELFF
TRBV6-6,medium-sized,TRBJ2-7,CATRDREVHEQYF
TRBV4-1,medium-sized,TRBJ2-1,CASSQEFGTSGYNEQFF
TRBV7-2,-,TRBJ1-1,CASSFTGNTEAFF
TRBV6-2/TRBV6-3,-,TRBJ2-5,CASRRDYRYQETQYF
TRBV10-1,-,TRBJ2-1,CASTASGGPEQFF
TRBV7-2,medium-sized,TRBJ2-1,CASSLAWLADNEQFF
TRBV29-1,-,TRBJ1-5,CSVRGRGRNQPQHF
TRBV29-1,medium-sized,TRBJ1-3,CSVEQTGNTIYF
TRBV19,medium-sized,TRBJ2-1,CASKGSGDQHNEQFF
TRBV6-2/TRBV6-3,medium-sized,TRBJ2-3,CASRDVRGTDTQYF
TRBV15,medium-sized,TRBJ2-7,CATSRGDRTQEQYF
TRBV5-1,medium-sized,TRBJ2-2,CASSGQGRYTGELFF
TRBV6-2/TRBV6-3,medium-sized,TRBJ1-1,CASSWWGGEAFF
TRBV7-9,-,TRBJ1-2,CASSFGTGMNYGYTF
TRBV27,medium-sized,TRBJ2-5,CASGGGTLMAQYF
TRBV5-6,medium-sized,TRBJ2-5,CASSLQLAGVETQYF
TRBV12-3/TRBV12-4,medium-sized,TRBJ2-7,CASSLGDYLNF
TRBV7-6,medium-sized,TRBJ2-6,CASSGGTDYSGANVLTF
TRBV10-3,medium-sized,TRBJ2-1,CAISEEVGLRYNEQFF
TRBV7-3,-,TRBJ1-2,CASSQDRERKDYTF